The source of this T cell receptor (beta chain) is a study of blood T cell repertoires in COVID-19. Methods used by the authors: Quantification of nucleated cells was approximated via reference gene primer amplification. Only in-frame clones appear in the TCRdb table, and some are missing; sequencing was by immunoSEQ multiplex PCR. V and J calls and clone size follow that table, whereas D and trimming were derived from the DNA. This sample has 180,000 or so clones, with around 80% found just once. V was trimmed by 1 base and J by 6 bases, leaving 22 bases between them. The CDR3 extends over 17 amino acids. From germline, CDR1 is MNHEY and CDR2 SMNVEV (reference sequence).

The sample consisted of peripheral blood. V usage is TRBV27 and J usage is TRBJ2-7; D possibly corresponds to TRBD2 (6 bases). The receptor was isolated from a woman older than 75 with active or convalescent COVID-19. The CDR3 region is CASSLFSRGASLSEQYF. CDR3 nucleotide sequence: TGTGCCAGCAGTTTATTCTCGCGGGGCGCGTCTTTGTCCGAGCAGTACTTC.